This T cell receptor (beta chain) originates from a study of PD-1 blockade in mismatch repair-deficient tumors. About the study: All were previously treated, progressing patients with about twelve mismatch repair-deficient cancer types.

For this clone: Its antigen is unknown.

All patients were mismatch repair deficient, assessed by either PCR or immunohistochemistry. TCR sequencing covered a few patients who responded to pembrolizumab. Libraries were prepared by immunoSEQ multiplex PCR; TCRdb keeps only in-frame clonotypes and omits some of them. The table lists 35,000 to 40,000 clones, around 79% of them singletons. General study results and limits: Rapid post-treatment expansion, then contraction, generally preceding radiologic response, marked tumor-resident clones.

Trimming removed 3 bases from V and 6 bases from J, with 11 bases in between. Germline V CDR1 and CDR2: LGHNA, YNFKEQ. The CDR3 is 14 amino acids. The TCR sequence derives from an adult with mismatch repair-deficient cancer. This sample comprised peripheral blood, obtained 4 weeks after starting pembrolizumab. The chain is built from TRBV4-2 and TRBJ2-2; the D gene is possibly TRBD2 (5 bases). This CDR3 is CASSHGSEAGELFF. Written as DNA, the CDR3 is TGTGCCAGCAGCCATGGGTCGGAGGCCGGGGAGCTGTTTTTT.